This note documents a single TCR beta chain sequence. Its antigen is currently unknown. This entry belongs to a study of regulatory T cells in long-lasting Graves disease. Overall study findings and caveats: For persistent Graves' patients, TCR diversity was lower than for newly diagnosed ones. Authors noted too few samples as a limitation.

Time point specified: persistent/refractory GD, antithyroid drugs over 5 years with positive TRAb. The authors made the TCR library using RNA they extracted from PBMCs. Each patient gave roughly 10 milliliters of EDTA-anticoagulated peripheral blood. Trimming took off 4 bases at V and 0 bases at J, with 14 bases between the two ends. Germline-derived CDR1 and CDR2 are SGHKS and YYEKEE (reference sequence). CDR3 length: 16 amino acids. Researchers made TCR beta libraries by using iRepertoire HTBI primers and running Arm-PCR on CDR3 regions. TCRdb passed the multiplex PCR reads through MiXCR, listing each CDR3 protein once. The sample includes over 650,000 distinct CDR3 sequences, 30% seen only once; the top ten take 40% to 55%.

The sample here was peripheral blood mononuclear cells (PBMCs), taken when the disease was refractory, from a patient treated with antithyroid drugs. This chain connects TRBV5-5 to TRBJ1-5; D is unresolved. The clonotype was recovered from a female donor with Graves disease. The CDR3 protein is CASSTAPRGSNQPQHF. CDR3 nucleotides: TGTGCCAGCAGCACGGCCCCGAGAGGTAGCAATCAGCCCCAGCATTTT.